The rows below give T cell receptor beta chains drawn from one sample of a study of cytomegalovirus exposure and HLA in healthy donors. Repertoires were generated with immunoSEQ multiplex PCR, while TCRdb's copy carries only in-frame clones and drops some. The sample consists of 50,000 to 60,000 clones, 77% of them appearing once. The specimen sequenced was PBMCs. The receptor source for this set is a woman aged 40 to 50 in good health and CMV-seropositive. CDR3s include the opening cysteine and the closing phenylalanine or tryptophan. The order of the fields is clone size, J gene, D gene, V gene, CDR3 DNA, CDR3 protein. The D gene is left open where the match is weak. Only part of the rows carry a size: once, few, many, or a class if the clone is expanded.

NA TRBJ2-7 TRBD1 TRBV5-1 TGCGCCAGCAGCCCCCGACAGGGGCACTACGAGCAGTACTTC CASSPRQGHYEQYF
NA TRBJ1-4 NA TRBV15 TGTGCCACCAGCAGTCGGGACATACAAAGGGAAAAACTGTTTTTT CATSSRDIQREKLFF
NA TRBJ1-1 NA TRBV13 TGTGCCAGCAGCTTAGCTTCCGGTATTGAAGCTTTCTTT CASSLASGIEAFF
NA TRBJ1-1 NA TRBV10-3 TGTGCCATCAGGGTAGAGGCTTTCACTGAAGCTTTCTTT CAIRVEAFTEAFF
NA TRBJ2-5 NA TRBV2 TGTGCCAGCAGTGTTAGATCGAGCGGCGGAGAGACCCAGTACTTC CASSVRSSGGETQYF
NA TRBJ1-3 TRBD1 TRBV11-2 TGTGCCAGCAGCACACGACCCGGGACAGGGGGATTTGGAAACACCATATATTTT CASSTRPGTGGFGNTIYF
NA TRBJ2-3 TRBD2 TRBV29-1 TGCAGCACTACCCCACCTTTAGCGGGGGGGACCACAGATACGCAGTATTTT CSTTPPLAGGTTDTQYF
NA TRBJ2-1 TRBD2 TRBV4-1 TGCGCCAGCAGCCAAGATTCCGAGCGGGGGTCCTACAATGAGCAGTTCTTC CASSQDSERGSYNEQFF
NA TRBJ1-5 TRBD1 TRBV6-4 TGTGCCAGTGAACAGGGGGCGCAGAATAAGCTTAATCAGCCCCAGCATTTT CASEQGAQNKLNQPQHF
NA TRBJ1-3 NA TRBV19 TGTGCCAGTAGCAATACAATCGCCATATATTTT CASSNTIAIYF
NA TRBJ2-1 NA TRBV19 TGTGCCAGTAGTAGAGGGGGATCTTACAATGAGCAGTTCTTC CASSRGGSYNEQFF
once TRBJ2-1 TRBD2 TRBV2 TGTGCCAGCAGGCCGGGACTAGCGCAATACAATGAGCAGTTCTTC CASRPGLAQYNEQFF
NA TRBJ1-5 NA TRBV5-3 TGTGCCAGGTACACGATGAAGAGGAATCAGCCCCAGCATTTT CARYTMKRNQPQHF
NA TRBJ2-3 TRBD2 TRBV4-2 TGTGCCAGCAGCCAATCGTCCCTAGCGGGGGGCCAAGATACGCAGTATTTT CASSQSSLAGGQDTQYF
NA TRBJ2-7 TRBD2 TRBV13 TGTGCCAGCAGCCCCCCAAGCGGGGGGCGCCCCTACGAGCAGTACTTC CASSPPSGGRPYEQYF
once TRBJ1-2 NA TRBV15 TGTGCCACCAGCAGAAAGGACAGTGGCTACACCTTC CATSRKDSGYTF
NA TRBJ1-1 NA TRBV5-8 TGTGCCAGCAGCTTGGGGGTCACAAGACAGACCAGTGAAGCTTTCTTT CASSLGVTRQTSEAFF
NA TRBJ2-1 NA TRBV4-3 TGCGCCAGCAGCCTCGGATCGGGATCGGGCAATGAGCAGTTCTTC CASSLGSGSGNEQFF
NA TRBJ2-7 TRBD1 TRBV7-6 TGTGCCAGCAGCTTAGCGCCGGGACAGGGATTCTACGAGCAGTACTTC CASSLAPGQGFYEQYF
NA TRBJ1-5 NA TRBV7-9 TGTGCCAGCAGCCCGCCTCGCAAGGGGGACAATCAGCCCCAGCATTTT CASSPPRKGDNQPQHF
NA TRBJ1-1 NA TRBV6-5 TGTGCCAGCAGTCCCACCTCTCCGGCAGGGCGAGAAGCTTTCTTT CASSPTSPAGREAFF
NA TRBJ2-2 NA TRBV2 TGTGCCAGCAGCGAAGGGCGGGGGAACACCGGGGAGCTGTTTTTT CASSEGRGNTGELFF
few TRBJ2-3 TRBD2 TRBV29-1 TGCAGCGCCGGACTAGCGCGGACTCCCAGGGGAGATACGCAGTATTTT CSAGLARTPRGDTQYF
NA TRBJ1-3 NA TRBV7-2 TGTGCCAGCAGCTTAGCGTCAGTTTCTGGAAACACCATATATTTT CASSLASVSGNTIYF
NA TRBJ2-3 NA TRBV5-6 TGTGCCAGCAGCTTTACCCGGGATACGCAGTATTTT CASSFTRDTQYF
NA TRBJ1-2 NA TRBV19 TGTGCCAGTAGTATGTCCCACGGGAACTATGGCTACACCTTC CASSMSHGNYGYTF
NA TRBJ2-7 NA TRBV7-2 TGTGCCAGCAGCTTAACGGCTAGGGGTCCCTACGAGCAGTACTTC CASSLTARGPYEQYF
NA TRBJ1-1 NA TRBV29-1 TGCAGCGTTGCTCTGGGGCTGAGGACTGAAGCTTTCTTT CSVALGLRTEAFF
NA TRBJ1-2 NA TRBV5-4 TGTGCCAGCAGCGAGGGGGGAGGGTATGGCTACACCTTC CASSEGGGYGYTF
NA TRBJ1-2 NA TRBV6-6 TGTGCCAGCAGAGGGGTCTCCCTTGGCTACACCTTC CASRGVSLGYTF
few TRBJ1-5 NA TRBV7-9 TGTGCCAGCAGCCCAGGGGCCCGTCGACCCCAGCATTTT CASSPGARRPQHF
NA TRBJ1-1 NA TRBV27 TGTGCCAGCAGTCAGGACAGAGCGAACACTGAAGCTTTCTTT CASSQDRANTEAFF
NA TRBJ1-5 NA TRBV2 TGTGCCAGCAGTGATTCGGATCAGCCCCAGCATTTT CASSDSDQPQHF
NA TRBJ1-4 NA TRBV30 TGTGCCTGGATGGGCTGGGACATTGGTGAAAAACTGTTTTTT CAWMGWDIGEKLFF
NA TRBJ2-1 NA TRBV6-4 TGTGCCAGCAGTGACTCAGCGGGCTCCTACAATGAGCAGTTCTTC CASSDSAGSYNEQFF
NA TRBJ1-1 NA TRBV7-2 TGTGCCAGCAGCTTAGGGCCCGACACTGAAGCTTTCTTT CASSLGPDTEAFF
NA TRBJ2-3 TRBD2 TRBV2 TGTGCCAGCAGCGAAGCGGGGGGGCATACAGATACGCAGTATTTT CASSEAGGHTDTQYF
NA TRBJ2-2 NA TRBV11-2 TGTGCCAGCAGCTTACGGGGCACCGGGGAGCTGTTTTTT CASSLRGTGELFF
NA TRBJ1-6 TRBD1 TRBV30 TGTGCCTGGAGTACCCCAGGGGGAAGCTATAATTCACCCCTCCACTTT CAWSTPGGSYNSPLHF
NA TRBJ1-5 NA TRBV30 TGTGCCTGGAATAGGGGAAGCAATCAGCCCCAGCATTTT CAWNRGSNQPQHF
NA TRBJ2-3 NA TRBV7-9 TGTGCCAGCAGCTTAACAGGGATAGATACGCAGTATTTT CASSLTGIDTQYF
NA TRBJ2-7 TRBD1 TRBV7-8 TGTGCCAGCAGCTTCGGGACAGGGAGCTACGAGCAGTACTTC CASSFGTGSYEQYF
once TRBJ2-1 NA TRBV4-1 TGCGCCAGCAGCCAAGAAAACAGGGCGTATGAGCAGTTCTTC CASSQENRAYEQFF
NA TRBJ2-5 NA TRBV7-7 TGTGCCAGCAGCCATTTGGGGGGACAAGAGACCCAGTACTTC CASSHLGGQETQYF
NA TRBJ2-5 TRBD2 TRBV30 TGTGCCTGGCGGTACCCCGGGACTAGCGGGGACAGGGCCCAGTACTTC CAWRYPGTSGDRAQYF
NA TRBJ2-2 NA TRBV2 TGTGCCAGCAGCGGCCACAGGAACACCGGGGAGCTGTTTTTT CASSGHRNTGELFF
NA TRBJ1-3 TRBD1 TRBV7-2 TGTGCCAGCAGATGGGACAGGAGCTCTGGAAACACCATATATTTT CASRWDRSSGNTIYF
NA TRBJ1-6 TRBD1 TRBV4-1 TGCGCCAGCAGCCAAGCTTCAGGGGGAGGAAGGAATTCACCCCTCCACTTT CASSQASGGGRNSPLHF
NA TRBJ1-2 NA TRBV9 TGTGCCAGCAGCGTAGAAGGGGGCTATGGCTACACCTTC CASSVEGGYGYTF
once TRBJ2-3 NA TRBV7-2 TGTGCCAGCAGCCCCCGTCTGGGGGCCGCAGATACGCAGTATTTT CASSPRLGAADTQYF
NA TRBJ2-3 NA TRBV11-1 TGTGCCAGCAGCTTCAGGGTGGGAAACACAGATACGCAGTATTTT CASSFRVGNTDTQYF
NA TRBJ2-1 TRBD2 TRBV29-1 TGCAGCGTTGGACGGGGGGTCTCCTACAATGAGCAGTTCTTC CSVGRGVSYNEQFF
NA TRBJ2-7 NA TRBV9 TGTGCCAGCAGCGTAGAGGCGGTAAGCTCCTACGAGCAGTACTTC CASSVEAVSSYEQYF
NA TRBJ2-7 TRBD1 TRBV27 TGTGCCAGCAGGACAGGGGCCTACGAGCAGTACTTC CASRTGAYEQYF
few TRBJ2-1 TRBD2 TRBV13 TGTGCCAGCAGCTTAGAAGGGACTAGCGGGGGTCATGAGCAGTTCTTC CASSLEGTSGGHEQFF
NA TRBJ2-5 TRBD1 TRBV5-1 TGCGCCAGCAGCTCGACAGGGGATGAGACCCAGTACTTC CASSSTGDETQYF
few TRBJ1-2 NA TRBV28 TGTGCCACCCATCGGTTTGTGGGCTACACCTTC CATHRFVGYTF
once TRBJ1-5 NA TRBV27 TGTGCCAGCAGTTCGCCGGGTCTTAATCAGCCCCAGCATTTT CASSSPGLNQPQHF
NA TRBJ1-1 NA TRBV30 TGTGCCTGGAGATTAAGGGATAGCGCTGAAGCTTTCTTT CAWRLRDSAEAFF